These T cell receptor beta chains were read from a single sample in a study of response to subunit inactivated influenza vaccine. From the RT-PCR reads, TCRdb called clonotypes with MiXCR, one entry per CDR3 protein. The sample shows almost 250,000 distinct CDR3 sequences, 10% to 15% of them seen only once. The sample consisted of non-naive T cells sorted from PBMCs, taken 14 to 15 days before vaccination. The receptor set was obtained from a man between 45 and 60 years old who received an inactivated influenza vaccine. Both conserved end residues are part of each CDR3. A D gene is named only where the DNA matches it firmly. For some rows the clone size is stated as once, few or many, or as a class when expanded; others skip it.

CDR3nt: TGTGCCAGCAGCCAAGAGCCGCGGACTAGCGGGAGGGCCCGGAGCTCCTACAATGAGCAGTTCTTC
CDR3aa: CASSQEPRTSGRARSSYNEQFF
v_gene: TRBV14
j_gene: TRBJ2-1
d_gene: TRBD2
abundance: .

CDR3nt: TGCGCCAGCAGCCGGGCGGAGGGGAGTGGCTACACCTTC
CDR3aa: CASSRAEGSGYTF
v_gene: TRBV4-3
j_gene: TRBJ1-2
d_gene: .
abundance: few

CDR3nt: TGCAGTGCAAGAGCTAGCGGGGGGGCCTTAACTCTCGGTAATGAGCAGTTCTTC
CDR3aa: CSARASGGALTLGNEQFF
v_gene: TRBV20-1
j_gene: TRBJ2-1
d_gene: TRBD2
abundance: .

CDR3nt: TGTGCCAGCAGCCAGGGACAGGGAATTTACCAAGAGACCCAGTACTTC
CDR3aa: CASSQGQGIYQETQYF
v_gene: TRBV7-9
j_gene: TRBJ2-5
d_gene: TRBD1
abundance: many

CDR3nt: TGTGCCAGTAGCCGTATGGGGCTAGCGGGGATCGCGAACACCGGGGAGCTGTTTTTT
CDR3aa: CASSRMGLAGIANTGELFF
v_gene: TRBV19
j_gene: TRBJ2-2
d_gene: TRBD2
abundance: many

CDR3nt: TGTGCTAGCAGCTTAGAACGGCTAGATACGCAGTATTTT
CDR3aa: CASSLERLDTQYF
v_gene: TRBV7-7
j_gene: TRBJ2-3
d_gene: .
abundance: few

CDR3nt: TGTGCCAGCAGCTTGGGGCCCGGGACTCCAAATACCCGTCCTAGCACAGATACGCAGTATTTT
CDR3aa: CASSLGPGTPNTRPSTDTQYF
v_gene: TRBV11-1
j_gene: TRBJ2-3
d_gene: .
abundance: .

CDR3nt: TGTGCCAGCAGCGTAGCATCAGGGTCCCTATACGAGCAGTACTTC
CDR3aa: CASSVASGSLYEQYF
v_gene: TRBV9
j_gene: TRBJ2-7
d_gene: .
abundance: many

CDR3nt: TGTGCCAGCAGTTACTCGAGGGACACCTATTACAATGAGCAGTTCTTC
CDR3aa: CASSYSRDTYYNEQFF
v_gene: TRBV6-5
j_gene: TRBJ2-1
d_gene: .
abundance: many

CDR3nt: TGTGCCAGCAGCCGGGATTTCTACGAGCAGTACTTC
CDR3aa: CASSRDFYEQYF
v_gene: TRBV3-1
j_gene: TRBJ2-7
d_gene: .
abundance: .

CDR3nt: TGTGCCAGCAGTCCGCCGGGACAGGGCTGGCACGAGCAGTACTTC
CDR3aa: CASSPPGQGWHEQYF
v_gene: TRBV28
j_gene: TRBJ2-7
d_gene: TRBD1
abundance: .

CDR3nt: TGCGCCAGCAGCCCACGAACGGGACAGGGGGGCGCTGAAGCTTTCTTT
CDR3aa: CASSPRTGQGGAEAFF
v_gene: TRBV5-1
j_gene: TRBJ1-1
d_gene: TRBD1
abundance: .

CDR3nt: TGCGCCAGCAGCCGCCAATCGGAGAGGGCAGATACGCAGTATTTT
CDR3aa: CASSRQSERADTQYF
v_gene: TRBV4-3
j_gene: TRBJ2-3
d_gene: .
abundance: many

CDR3nt: TGTGCCACCAGCAGAGGCGTGGCCTACGAGCAGTACTTC
CDR3aa: CATSRGVAYEQYF
v_gene: TRBV15
j_gene: TRBJ2-7
d_gene: .
abundance: .

CDR3nt: TGTGCCAGCAACAATGTGCAGGGTGGCGAGCAGTACTTC
CDR3aa: CASNNVQGGEQYF
v_gene: TRBV5-6
j_gene: TRBJ2-7
d_gene: .
abundance: few

CDR3nt: TGTGCCAGCAGAAAAGGGACAGGGCCTTACAATGAGCAGTTCTTC
CDR3aa: CASRKGTGPYNEQFF
v_gene: TRBV25-1
j_gene: TRBJ2-1
d_gene: TRBD1
abundance: many

CDR3nt: .
CDR3aa: CASSSSGLAGNEQFF
v_gene: TRBV6-5
j_gene: TRBJ2-1
d_gene: .
abundance: .

CDR3nt: TGTGCCAGCAGCTTAGAGTTGCCGCCGACTAACTATGGCTACACCTTC
CDR3aa: CASSLELPPTNYGYTF
v_gene: TRBV11-2
j_gene: TRBJ1-2
d_gene: .
abundance: .

CDR3nt: TGCGCCAGCAGCCAACTGGGGACAGGGTCGTACAATGAGCAGTTCTTC
CDR3aa: CASSQLGTGSYNEQFF
v_gene: TRBV4-1
j_gene: TRBJ2-1
d_gene: TRBD1
abundance: few

CDR3nt: TGCGCCAGCAGCTCTACTAGCGGGAATTACAATGAGCAGTTCTTC
CDR3aa: CASSSTSGNYNEQFF
v_gene: TRBV5-1
j_gene: TRBJ2-1
d_gene: TRBD2
abundance: few

CDR3nt: TGCGCCAGCAGTGAGTCGTTGGGGCCCAGGGGCGAGCAGTACTTC
CDR3aa: CASSESLGPRGEQYF
v_gene: TRBV10-1
j_gene: TRBJ2-7
d_gene: .
abundance: .

CDR3nt: TGTGCCATCAGTGAGTCGGGTCCACAGTACTTC
CDR3aa: CAISESGPQYF
v_gene: TRBV10-3
j_gene: TRBJ2-7
d_gene: .
abundance: few

CDR3nt: TGTGCCACCAGCAGAGAGGGACTAGCGGGGGGGTCCGACACAGATACGCAGTATTTT
CDR3aa: CATSREGLAGGSDTDTQYF
v_gene: TRBV15
j_gene: TRBJ2-3
d_gene: TRBD2
abundance: .

CDR3nt: TGTGCCAGCAGTTACAAAGGGACGGCCTACGAGCAGTACTTC
CDR3aa: CASSYKGTAYEQYF
v_gene: TRBV6-5
j_gene: TRBJ2-7
d_gene: .
abundance: .

CDR3nt: TGTGCCAGCAGTTACAAGACAGGGGGCGATGGTCTGTTCTTC
CDR3aa: CASSYKTGGDGLFF
v_gene: TRBV6-5
j_gene: TRBJ2-1
d_gene: TRBD1
abundance: few

CDR3nt: TGCGCCAGCAGCCAAGATTGGAGGGTCCGTCGGGGGGAGCAGTACTTC
CDR3aa: CASSQDWRVRRGEQYF
v_gene: TRBV4-3
j_gene: TRBJ2-7
d_gene: .
abundance: many

CDR3nt: TGTGCCAGCAGTTTTCAGGGATACTCCTACGAGCAGTACTTC
CDR3aa: CASSFQGYSYEQYF
v_gene: TRBV28
j_gene: TRBJ2-7
d_gene: .
abundance: many

CDR3nt: TGTGCCAGCATGGGCCCCATCGGCAATCAGCCCCAGCATTTT
CDR3aa: CASMGPIGNQPQHF
v_gene: TRBV28
j_gene: TRBJ1-5
d_gene: .
abundance: few

CDR3nt: TGTGCCAGCAGCTTCACCCCGGGACAGGGTTTCGACGAGCAGTACTTC
CDR3aa: CASSFTPGQGFDEQYF
v_gene: TRBV28
j_gene: TRBJ2-7
d_gene: TRBD1
abundance: .

CDR3nt: TGTGCCAGTTCCGACAGGACCGGGGAGCTGTTTTTT
CDR3aa: CASSDRTGELFF
v_gene: TRBV5-6
j_gene: TRBJ2-2
d_gene: .
abundance: few

CDR3nt: TGCAGCGTTGAGGCCGGTGCAGCCAAAAACATTCAGTACTTC
CDR3aa: CSVEAGAAKNIQYF
v_gene: TRBV29-1
j_gene: TRBJ2-4
d_gene: .
abundance: .

CDR3nt: TGTGCCAGCAGCAGCTTCTCTTCGGGGGCGTACGAGCAGTACTTC
CDR3aa: CASSSFSSGAYEQYF
v_gene: TRBV4-2
j_gene: TRBJ2-7
d_gene: .
abundance: many

CDR3nt: TGTGCCAGCAGTTCCGGGACCTTGGGCACCGGGGAGCTGTTTTTT
CDR3aa: CASSSGTLGTGELFF
v_gene: TRBV28
j_gene: TRBJ2-2
d_gene: .
abundance: few

CDR3nt: TGTGCCAGCAACCCCGGGCCTATGAGGAACAATGAGCAGTTCTTC
CDR3aa: CASNPGPMRNNEQFF
v_gene: TRBV5-6
j_gene: TRBJ2-1
d_gene: .
abundance: .

CDR3nt: TGTGCCAGCAGCTTCTCTATAGACAGGGGGTGTTACAATGAGCAGTTCTTC
CDR3aa: CASSFSIDRGCYNEQFF
v_gene: TRBV21-1
j_gene: TRBJ2-1
d_gene: .
abundance: .

CDR3nt: TGTGCCAGCAGTTGGAATGAGCAGTTCTTC
CDR3aa: CASSWNEQFF
v_gene: TRBV12-3/TRBV12-4
j_gene: TRBJ2-1
d_gene: .
abundance: many